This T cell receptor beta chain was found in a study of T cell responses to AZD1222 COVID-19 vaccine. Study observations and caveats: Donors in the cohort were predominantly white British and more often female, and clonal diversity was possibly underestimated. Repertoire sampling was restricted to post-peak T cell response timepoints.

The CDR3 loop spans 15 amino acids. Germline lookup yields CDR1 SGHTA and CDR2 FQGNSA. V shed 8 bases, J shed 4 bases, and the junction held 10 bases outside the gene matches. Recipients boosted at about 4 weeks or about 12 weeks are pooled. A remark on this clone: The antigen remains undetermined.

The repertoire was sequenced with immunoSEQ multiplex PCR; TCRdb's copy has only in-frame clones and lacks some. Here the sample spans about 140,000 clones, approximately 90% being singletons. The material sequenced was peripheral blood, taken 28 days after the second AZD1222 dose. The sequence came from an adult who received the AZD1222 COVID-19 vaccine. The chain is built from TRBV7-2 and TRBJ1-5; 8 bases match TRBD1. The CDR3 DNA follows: TGTGCCAGCTCACAGGGGGGGCGAGGAAATCAGCCCCAGCATTTT. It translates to CASSQGGRGNQPQHF.